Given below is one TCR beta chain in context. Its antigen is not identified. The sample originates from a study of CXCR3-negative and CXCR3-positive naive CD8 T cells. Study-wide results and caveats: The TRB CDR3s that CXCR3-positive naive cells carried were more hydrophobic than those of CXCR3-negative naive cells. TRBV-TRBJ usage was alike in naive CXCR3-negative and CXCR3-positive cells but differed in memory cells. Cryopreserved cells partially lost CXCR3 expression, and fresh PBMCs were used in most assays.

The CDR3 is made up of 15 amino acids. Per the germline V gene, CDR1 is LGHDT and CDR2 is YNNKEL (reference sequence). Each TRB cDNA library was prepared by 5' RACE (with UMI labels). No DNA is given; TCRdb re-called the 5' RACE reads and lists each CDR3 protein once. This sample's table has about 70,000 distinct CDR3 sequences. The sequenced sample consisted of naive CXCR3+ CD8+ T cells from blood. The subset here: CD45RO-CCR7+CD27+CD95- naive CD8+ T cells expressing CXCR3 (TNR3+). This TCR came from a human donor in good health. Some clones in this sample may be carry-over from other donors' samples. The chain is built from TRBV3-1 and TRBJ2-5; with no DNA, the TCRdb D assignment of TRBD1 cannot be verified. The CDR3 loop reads CASSPTGTNQETQYF.